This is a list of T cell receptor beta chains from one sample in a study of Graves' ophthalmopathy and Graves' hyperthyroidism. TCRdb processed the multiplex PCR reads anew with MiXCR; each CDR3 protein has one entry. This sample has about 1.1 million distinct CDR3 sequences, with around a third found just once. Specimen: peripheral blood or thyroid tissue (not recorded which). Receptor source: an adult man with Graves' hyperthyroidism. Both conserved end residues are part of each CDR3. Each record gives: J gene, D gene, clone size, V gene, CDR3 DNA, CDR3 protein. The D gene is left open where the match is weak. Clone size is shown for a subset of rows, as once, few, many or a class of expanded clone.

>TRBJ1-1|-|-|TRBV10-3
TGTGCCATCAGTGAGTATGGACCCCGGAACACTGAAGCTTTCTTT
CAISEYGPRNTEAFF
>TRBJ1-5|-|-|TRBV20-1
TGCAGTGTTAGAGTCAGCAATCAGCCCCAGCATTTT
CSVRVSNQPQHF
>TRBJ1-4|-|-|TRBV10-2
TGTGCCAGCAGTGAAAGGGGCAGGCCTAATGAAAAACTGTTTTTT
CASSERGRPNEKLFF
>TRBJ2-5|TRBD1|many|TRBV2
TGTGCCAGCATTGCACTAGGGACAGTTCAAGAGACCCAGTACTTC
CASIALGTVQETQYF
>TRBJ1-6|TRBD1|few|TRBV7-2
TGTGCCAGCAGCCCCAGCCCGGGACAGGGGACACCCCTCCACTTT
CASSPSPGQGTPLHF
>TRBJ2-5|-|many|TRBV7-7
TGTGCCAGCCAGGCGGTAGGCCAAGAGACCCAGTACTTC
CASQAVGQETQYF
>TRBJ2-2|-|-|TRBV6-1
TGTGCCAGCACGTCGGGGGAGCACACCGGGGAGCTGTTTTTT
CASTSGEHTGELFF
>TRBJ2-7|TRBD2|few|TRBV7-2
TGTGCCAGCAGCTTAGGAGGCGGGGGGGGGGACGAGCAGTACTTC
CASSLGGGGGDEQYF
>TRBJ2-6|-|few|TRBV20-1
TGCAGTGCTGCGGACGGGGCCAACGTCCTGACTTTC
CSAADGANVLTF
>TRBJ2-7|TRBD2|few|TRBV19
TGTGCCAGTAGTATAGCGGGACTAGCGGTATACGAGCAGTACTTC
CASSIAGLAVYEQYF
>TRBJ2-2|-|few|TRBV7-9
TGTGCCAGCAGCTTATTTGGTCAGGAGAACACCGGGGAGCTGTTTTTT
CASSLFGQENTGELFF
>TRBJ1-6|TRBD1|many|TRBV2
TGTGCCAGCAGTGAGGGACAGGGAATTTCACCCCTCCACTTT
CASSEGQGISPLHF
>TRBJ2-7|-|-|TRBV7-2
TGTGCCAGCAGCCCGGACTGGGGTACTTACGAGCAGTACTTC
CASSPDWGTYEQYF
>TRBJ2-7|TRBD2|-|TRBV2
TGTGCCAGCAGCTTAGAACGCGGGACTAGCAGAACCTACGAGCAGTACTTC
CASSLERGTSRTYEQYF
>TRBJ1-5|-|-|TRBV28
TGTGCCAGCAGTTTTCGCGTGGGAGTTAGGCGCAATCAGCCCCAGCATTTT
CASSFRVGVRRNQPQHF
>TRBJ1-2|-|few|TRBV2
TGTGCCAGATCTTCCGGGACACTCGGAGTCGGCTACACCTTC
CARSSGTLGVGYTF
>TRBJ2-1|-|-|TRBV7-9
TGTGCCAGCAGCTTTTCGCAGGGCAATGAGCAGTTCTTC
CASSFSQGNEQFF
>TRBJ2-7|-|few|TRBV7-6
TGTGCCAGCAGCTTGACCCATAGCAGCCAAGTTAGGGGCGAGCAGTACTTC
CASSLTHSSQVRGEQYF
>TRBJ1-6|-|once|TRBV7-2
TGTGCCAGCAGCTTATCCACCCTAACGGGCTCACCCCTCCACTTT
CASSLSTLTGSPLHF
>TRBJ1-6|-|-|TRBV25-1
TGTGCCAGCAGCCCCACCGGGACCCAGGGTGTTTCACCCCTCCACTTT
CASSPTGTQGVSPLHF
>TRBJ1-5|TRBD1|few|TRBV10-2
TGTGCCAGCAGGGGACAGGGGAGAGGTGGCAATCAGTCCCAGCATTTT
CASRGQGRGGNQSQHF
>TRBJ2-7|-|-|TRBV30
TGTGCCTGGAGTGTTGATTGGCTTGCCGAGCAGTACTTC
CAWSVDWLAEQYF
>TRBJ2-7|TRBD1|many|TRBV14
TGTGCCAGCAGCCACTTGGACAGGGGGGCCTACGAGCAGTACTTC
CASSHLDRGAYEQYF
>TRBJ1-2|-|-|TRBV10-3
TGTGCCAGCAGGGATAGCGGGGGCTTGGGAAACTATGGCTACACCTTC
CASRDSGGLGNYGYTF
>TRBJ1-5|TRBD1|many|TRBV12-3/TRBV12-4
TGTGCCAGCAGTTATACCGGACAGGGGGCATGGCAGCCCCAGCATTTT
CASSYTGQGAWQPQHF
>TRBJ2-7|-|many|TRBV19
TGTGCCAGTAGCCAAACAGCCCTAAGCTCCTACGAGCAGTACTTC
CASSQTALSSYEQYF
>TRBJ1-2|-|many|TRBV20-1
TGCAGTGCTAGAGCACAGGGAGGCTATGGCTACACCTTC
CSARAQGGYGYTF
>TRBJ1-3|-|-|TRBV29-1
TGCAGCGTTGAAGATCGGGGTTCTGGAAACACCATATATTTT
CSVEDRGSGNTIYF
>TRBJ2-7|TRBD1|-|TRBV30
TGTGCCTGCAAAGTACAGGGGCGATCCTACGAGCAGTACTTC
CACKVQGRSYEQYF
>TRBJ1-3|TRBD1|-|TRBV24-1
TGTGCCACCCTAGTGCCTAGATGGACAGGGGGCGAAGCAAGCTCTCGGTCTGGAAACACCATATATTTT
CATLVPRWTGGEASSRSGNTIYF
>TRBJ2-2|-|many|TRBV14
TGTGCCAGCAGCTCTAGCGAGGCGAACACCGGGGAGCTGTTTTTT
CASSSSEANTGELFF
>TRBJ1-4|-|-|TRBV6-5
TGTGCCAGCACCCACACCCCGACAAGCGCTGAAAAACTGTTTTTT
CASTHTPTSAEKLFF
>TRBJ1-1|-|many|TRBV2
TGTGCCAGCAGTCAAGGGGGGGTCCCCACTGAAGCTTTCTTT
CASSQGGVPTEAFF
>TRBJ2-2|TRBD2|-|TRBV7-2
TGTGCCAGCAGCTTAACCGGGGGACTAGCGGGAGCGACCGGGGAGCTGTTTTTT
CASSLTGGLAGATGELFF
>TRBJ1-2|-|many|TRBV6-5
TGTGCCAGCAACGCCCGGGGGCACTCCGGCTACACCTTC
CASNARGHSGYTF
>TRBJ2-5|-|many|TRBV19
TGTGCCAGTAGTACACAGGGTTGGGCCCAAGAGACCCAGTACTTC
CASSTQGWAQETQYF
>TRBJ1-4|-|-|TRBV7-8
TGTGCCAGCAGCTTAGGGGACGGTAATGAAAAACTGTTTTTT
CASSLGDGNEKLFF
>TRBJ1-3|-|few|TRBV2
TGTGCCAGCAAAGGATCGGGAGTACGCTCTGGAAACACCATATATTTT
CASKGSGVRSGNTIYF
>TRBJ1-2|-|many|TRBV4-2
TGTGCCAGCAGCCATACACGACGTATGGGGGACTATGGCTACACCTTC
CASSHTRRMGDYGYTF
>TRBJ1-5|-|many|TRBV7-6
TGTGCCAGCAGCTTAGGGGTCGATGGGCAGGCCTTCGGGCAGCCCCAGCATTTT
CASSLGVDGQAFGQPQHF
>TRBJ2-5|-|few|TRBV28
TGTGCCAGCAGTCCGCTTCTCGGACGAGCGAGGGGGACCCAGTACTTC
CASSPLLGRARGTQYF
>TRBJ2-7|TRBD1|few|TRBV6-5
TGTGCCAGCAGGCGAAGCGGGACAGGGGGCCACGAGCAGTACTTC
CASRRSGTGGHEQYF
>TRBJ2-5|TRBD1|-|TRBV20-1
TGCAGTGCTAGTCCGGGACAGGGATTGGGAACCCAGTACTTC
CSASPGQGLGTQYF
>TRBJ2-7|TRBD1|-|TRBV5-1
TGCGCCAGCCAGGCACAGGGGGCTGTCTACGAGCAGTACTTC
CASQAQGAVYEQYF
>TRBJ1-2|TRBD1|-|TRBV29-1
TGCAGCGGCGACGACAGGGAAGGCTACACCTTC
CSGDDREGYTF
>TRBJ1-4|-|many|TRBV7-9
TGTGCCAGCAGCTCCCAACTACGGGGGGCAACTAATGAAAAACTGTCTTTT
CASSSQLRGATNEKLSF
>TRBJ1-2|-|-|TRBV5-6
TGTGCCAGCAGCCCCCCGGAGGGGGACGGCACCTTC
CASSPPEGDGTF
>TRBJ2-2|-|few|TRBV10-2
TGCGCCAGCAGCACACAGGGAGACACCGGGGAGCTGTTTTTT
CASSTQGDTGELFF
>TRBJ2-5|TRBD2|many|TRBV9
TGTGCCAGCAGCGTAGGACTAGCGGGGGCACAAGAGACCCAGTACTTC
CASSVGLAGAQETQYF
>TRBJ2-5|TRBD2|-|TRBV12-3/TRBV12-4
TGTGCCAGCAGTTTCCAAGCGGGAAGCAGAGAGACCCAGTACTTC
CASSFQAGSRETQYF
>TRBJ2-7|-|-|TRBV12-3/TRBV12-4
TGTGCCAGCAGTAAGGGACTTACCGTAGGTGAGCAGTACTTC
CASSKGLTVGEQYF
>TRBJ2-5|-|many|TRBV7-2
TGTGCCAGCAGCCCGGCGGGGCCCCTCCAAGAGACCCAGTACTTC
CASSPAGPLQETQYF